This TCR beta chain emerged from a study of blood T cell repertoires in COVID-19. Study context: In each case, the material was cDNA or gDNA derived from T cells, B-cell-depleted T cells, or PBMCs.

The Seattle patients, enrolled during active infection, were followed longitudinally. This clone was detected once. Losses at the gene ends were 4 bases for V and 3 bases for J; bases not matched to a gene: 4. The CDR3 has 14 residues. CDR1 and CDR2 (germline): MNHEY, SVGEGT. In the source study's methods: Using reference gene primer amplification, nucleated cell counts were estimated. This table comes from immunoSEQ multiplex PCR, and its TCRdb copy is limited to in-frame clones, with some not included. From that table come the V and J calls and clone size; the DNA was used to work out D and trimming. In the table there are fewer than 200,000 clones, roughly 80% of which are singletons.

The sample comprised peripheral blood. The chain recombines TRBV6-2 or TRBV6-3 with TRBJ2-7; 9 bases align to TRBD1. The sequence derives from a woman aged 55-75 years with COVID-19, enrolled during active disease. The CDR3 DNA sequence: TGTGCCAGCAGTTCGCACAGGGGGCTCTACGAGCAGTACTTC. Translating gives CASSSHRGLYEQYF.